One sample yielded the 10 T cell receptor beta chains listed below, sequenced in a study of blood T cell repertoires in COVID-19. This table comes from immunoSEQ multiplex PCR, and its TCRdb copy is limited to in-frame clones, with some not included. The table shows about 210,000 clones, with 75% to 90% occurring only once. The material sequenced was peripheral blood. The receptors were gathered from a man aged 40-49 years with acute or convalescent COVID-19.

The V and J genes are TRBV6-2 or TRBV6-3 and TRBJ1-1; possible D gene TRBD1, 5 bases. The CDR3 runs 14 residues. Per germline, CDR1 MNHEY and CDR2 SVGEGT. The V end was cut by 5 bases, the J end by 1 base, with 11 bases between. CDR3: CASSLAGSNTEAFF. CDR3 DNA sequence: TGTGCCAGCAGTCTCGCAGGGTCGAACACTGAAGCTTTCTTT.

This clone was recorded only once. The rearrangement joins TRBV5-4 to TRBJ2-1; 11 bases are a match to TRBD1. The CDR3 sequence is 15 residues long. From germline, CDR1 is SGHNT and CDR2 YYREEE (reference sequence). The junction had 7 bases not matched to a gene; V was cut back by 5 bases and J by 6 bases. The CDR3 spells CASRRTGGSVNEQFF. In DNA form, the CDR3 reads TGTGCCAGCAGACGGACAGGGGGCAGCGTCAATGAGCAGTTCTTC.

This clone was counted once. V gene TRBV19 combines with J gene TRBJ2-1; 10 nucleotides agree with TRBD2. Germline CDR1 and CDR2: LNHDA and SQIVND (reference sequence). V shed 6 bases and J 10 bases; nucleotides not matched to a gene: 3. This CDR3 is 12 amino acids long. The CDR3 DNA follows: TGTGCCAGTAGCGAACTAGCGGGAGAGCAGTTCTTC. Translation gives CASSELAGEQFF.

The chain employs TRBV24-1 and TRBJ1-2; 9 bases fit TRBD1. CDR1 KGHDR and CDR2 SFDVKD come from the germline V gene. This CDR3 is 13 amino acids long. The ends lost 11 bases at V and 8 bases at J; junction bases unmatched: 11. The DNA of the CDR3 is TGTGCCATCCAGGGACAGGGAATGATAGGCTACACCTTC. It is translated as CAIQGQGMIGYTF.

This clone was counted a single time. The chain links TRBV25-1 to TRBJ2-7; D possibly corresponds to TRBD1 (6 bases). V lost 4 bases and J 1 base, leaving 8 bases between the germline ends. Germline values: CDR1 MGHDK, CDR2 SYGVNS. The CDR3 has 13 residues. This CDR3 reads CASSGGLSYEQYF. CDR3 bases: TGTGCCAGCAGTGGGGGGCTTTCCTACGAGCAGTACTTC.

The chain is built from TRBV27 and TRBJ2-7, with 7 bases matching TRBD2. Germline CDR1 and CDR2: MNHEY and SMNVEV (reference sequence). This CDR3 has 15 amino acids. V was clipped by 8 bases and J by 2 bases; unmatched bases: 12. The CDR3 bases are TGTGCCAGCGGTTATGCGGCGGGAGCAACCTACGAGCAGTACTTC. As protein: CASGYAAGATYEQYF.

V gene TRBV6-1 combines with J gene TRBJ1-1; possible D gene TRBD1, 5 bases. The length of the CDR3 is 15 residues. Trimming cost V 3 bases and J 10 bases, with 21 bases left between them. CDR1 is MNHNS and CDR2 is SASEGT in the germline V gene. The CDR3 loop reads CASSEGGWPNGGAFF. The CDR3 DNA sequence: TGTGCCAGCAGTGAGGGGGGTTGGCCGAACGGGGGAGCTTTCTTT.

The CDR3 is CASSEPPQGGWTSGNTIYF. DNA for the CDR3: TGTGCCAGCAGTGAACCGCCACAGGGCGGGTGGACCTCTGGAAACACCATATATTTT. V gene TRBV6-1 combines with J gene TRBJ1-3; possibly TRBD1 for D (6 bases). The CDR3 loop spans 19 amino acids. The V and J ends lost 2 bases and 0 bases respectively, with 20 bases between them. From germline, CDR1 is MNHNS and CDR2 SASEGT.

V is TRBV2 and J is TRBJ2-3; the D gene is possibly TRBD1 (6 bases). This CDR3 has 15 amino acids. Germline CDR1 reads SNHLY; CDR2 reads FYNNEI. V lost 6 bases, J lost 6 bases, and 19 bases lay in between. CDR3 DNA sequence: TGTGCCAGCAGGCTTGCCCAACAGGGTTTCGATACGCAGTATTTT. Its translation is CASRLAQQGFDTQYF.

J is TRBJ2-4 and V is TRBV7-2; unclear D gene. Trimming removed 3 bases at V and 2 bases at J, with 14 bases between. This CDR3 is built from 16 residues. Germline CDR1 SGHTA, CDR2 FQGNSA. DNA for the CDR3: TGTGCCAGCAGCTTCAACAGTGGCCTGACCAAAAACATTCAGTACTTC. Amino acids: CASSFNSGLTKNIQYF.